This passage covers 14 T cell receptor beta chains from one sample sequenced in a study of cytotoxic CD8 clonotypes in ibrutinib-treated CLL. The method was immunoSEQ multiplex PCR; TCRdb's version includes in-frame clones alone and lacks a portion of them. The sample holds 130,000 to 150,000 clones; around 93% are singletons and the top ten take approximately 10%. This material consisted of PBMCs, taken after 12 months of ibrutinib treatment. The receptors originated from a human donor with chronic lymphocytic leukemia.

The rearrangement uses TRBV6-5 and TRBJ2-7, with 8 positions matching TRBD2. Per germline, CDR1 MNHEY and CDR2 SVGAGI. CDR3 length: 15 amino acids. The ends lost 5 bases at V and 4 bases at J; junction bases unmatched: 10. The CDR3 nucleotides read TGTGCCAGCAGTAAACAACCGGGACTAGGTTACGAGCAGTACTTC. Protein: CASSKQPGLGYEQYF.

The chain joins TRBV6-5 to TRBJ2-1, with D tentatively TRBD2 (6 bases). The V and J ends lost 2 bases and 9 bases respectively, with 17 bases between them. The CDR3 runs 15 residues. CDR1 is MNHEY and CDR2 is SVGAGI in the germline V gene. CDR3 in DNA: TGTGCCAGCAGTTACGTCGGGAGTCTCTCCGTTGAGCAGTTCTTC. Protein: CASSYVGSLSVEQFF.

CDR3 sequence reads: CAISELAGEQFF. The DNA of the CDR3 is TGTGCCATCAGTGAGCTAGCTGGTGAGCAGTTCTTC. The V call is TRBV10-3, the J call TRBJ2-1; the D gene is possibly TRBD2 (5 bases). The germline V and J ends were trimmed by 2 bases and 9 bases, with 8 bases remaining between them. Germline CDR1 reads ENHRY; CDR2 reads SYGVKD. CDR3 length: 12 amino acids.

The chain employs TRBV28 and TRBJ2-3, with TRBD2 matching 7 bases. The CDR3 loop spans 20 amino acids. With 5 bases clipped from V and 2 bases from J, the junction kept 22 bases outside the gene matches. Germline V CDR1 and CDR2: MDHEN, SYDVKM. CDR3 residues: CASSPLRSGAKGWNTDTQYF. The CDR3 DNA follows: TGTGCCAGCAGTCCCCTTCGGAGCGGGGCAAAAGGATGGAACACAGATACGCAGTATTTT.

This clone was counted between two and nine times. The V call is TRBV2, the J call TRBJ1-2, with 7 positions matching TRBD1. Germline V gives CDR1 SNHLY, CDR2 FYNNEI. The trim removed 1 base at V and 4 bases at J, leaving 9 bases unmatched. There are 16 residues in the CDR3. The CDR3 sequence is CASSEGSGTATYGYTF. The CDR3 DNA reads TGTGCCAGCAGTGAAGGTTCGGGGACAGCTACCTATGGCTACACCTTC.

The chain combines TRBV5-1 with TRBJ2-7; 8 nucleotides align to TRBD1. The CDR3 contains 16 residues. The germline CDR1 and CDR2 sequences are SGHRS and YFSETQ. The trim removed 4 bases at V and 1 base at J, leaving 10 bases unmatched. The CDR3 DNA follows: TGCGCCAGCAGCCCCGCCCGACAGGGGAATTCCTACGAGCAGTACTTC. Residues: CASSPARQGNSYEQYF.

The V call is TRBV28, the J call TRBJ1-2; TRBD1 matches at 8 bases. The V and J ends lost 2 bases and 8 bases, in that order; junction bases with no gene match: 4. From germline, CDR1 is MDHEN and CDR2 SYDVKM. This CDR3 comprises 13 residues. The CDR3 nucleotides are TGTGCCAGCAGTTTACCAGGGGGCCGAGGCTACACCTTC. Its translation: CASSLPGGRGYTF.

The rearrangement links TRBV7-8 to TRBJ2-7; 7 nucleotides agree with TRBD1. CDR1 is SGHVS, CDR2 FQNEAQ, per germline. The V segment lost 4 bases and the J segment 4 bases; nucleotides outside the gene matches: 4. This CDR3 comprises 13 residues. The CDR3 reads CASSWDRRYEQYF. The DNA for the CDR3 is TGTGCCAGCAGCTGGGACAGACGATACGAGCAGTACTTC.

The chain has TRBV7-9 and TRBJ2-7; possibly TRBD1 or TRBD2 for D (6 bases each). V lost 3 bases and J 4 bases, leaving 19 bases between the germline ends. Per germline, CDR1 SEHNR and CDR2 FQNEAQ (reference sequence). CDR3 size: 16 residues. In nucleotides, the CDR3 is TGTGCCAGCAGCTTTATGGATTTGGGGGGCACGTACGAGCAGTACTTC. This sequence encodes CASSFMDLGGTYEQYF.

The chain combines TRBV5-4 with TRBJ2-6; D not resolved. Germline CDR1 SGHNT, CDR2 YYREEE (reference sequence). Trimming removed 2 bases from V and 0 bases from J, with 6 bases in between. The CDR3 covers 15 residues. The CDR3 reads CASSLGDSGANVLTF. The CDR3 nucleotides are TGTGCCAGCAGCTTAGGTGACTCTGGGGCCAACGTCCTGACTTTC.

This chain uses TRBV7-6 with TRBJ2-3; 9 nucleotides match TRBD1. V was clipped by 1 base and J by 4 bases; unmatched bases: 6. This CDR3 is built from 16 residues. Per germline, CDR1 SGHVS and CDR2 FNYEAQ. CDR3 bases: TGTGCCAGCAGCTTAGAAGGGACAGGGCCGGCAGATACGCAGTATTTT. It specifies CASSLEGTGPADTQYF.

CDR3 DNA: TGTGCCATCAGTGAGCGGGACACGAACACTGAAGCTTTCTTT. It translates to CAISERDTNTEAFF. This chain connects TRBV10-3 to TRBJ1-1; maybe TRBD1 (6 bases). V was pared by 2 bases and J by 1 base, with 8 bases between. Germline-derived CDR1 and CDR2 are ENHRY and SYGVKD. The CDR3 spans 14 residues.

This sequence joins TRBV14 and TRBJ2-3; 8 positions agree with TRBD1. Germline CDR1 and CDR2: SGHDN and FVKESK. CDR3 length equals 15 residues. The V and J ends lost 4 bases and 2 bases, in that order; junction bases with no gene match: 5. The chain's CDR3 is CASSLWTGNTDTQYF. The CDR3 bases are TGTGCCAGCAGCCTTTGGACAGGGAACACAGATACGCAGTATTTT.

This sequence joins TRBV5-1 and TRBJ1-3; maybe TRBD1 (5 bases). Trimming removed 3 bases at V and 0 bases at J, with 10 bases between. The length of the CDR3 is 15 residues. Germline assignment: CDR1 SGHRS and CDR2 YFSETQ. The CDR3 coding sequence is TGCGCCAGCAGCTCCGGGGGGTCCTCTGGAAACACCATATATTTT. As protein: CASSSGGSSGNTIYF.